This TCR beta chain was sequenced during a study of human T cells and chemical hapten exposure. Documented time point: patch test 3, about 24 weeks after DPC sensitization. Treatment of the sample: therapeutic diphenylcyclopropenone sensitization with weekly scalp DPC. Original processing notes: Counting gave a median of around 89,000 TCRs per sample, with values ranging from about 23,224 to 700,000. Each CDR3 protein is one row after TCRdb ran MiXCR on the RACE reads. Clone size and V and J calls follow TCRdb, not the original study. The table has 55,000 to 75,000 distinct CDR3 sequences, 9.5% to 15% seen once. The germline V gene has CDR1 WSHSY and CDR2 SAAADI. This CDR3 comprises 14 residues. V was trimmed by 6 bases and J by 1 base, leaving 11 bases between them.

The sequencing here drew on whole blood, taken in connection with sensitization to the hapten diphenylcyclopropenone (DPC). This TCR was sampled from a man younger than 45 with alopecia areata. Some clones in this sample may be carry-over from other donors' samples. The chain combines TRBV10-2 with TRBJ2-3, with D perhaps given as TRBD1 or TRBD2 (5 bases each). The CDR3 loop reads CASRLVGGTDTQYF. CDR3 DNA: TGCGCCAGCAGATTAGTGGGGGGCACAGATACGCAGTATTTT.